This T cell receptor beta chain was identified in a study of cytomegalovirus exposure and HLA in healthy donors. Study results and caveats: CMV serostatus was the sole immune exposure data available.

CDR1 and CDR2 from the germline V gene are MNHEY and SVGAGI. V lost 4 bases to trimming and J lost 8 bases; unmatched junction nucleotides: 5. The CDR3 sequence is 13 residues long. Both 60 Vbeta primers and 13 Jbeta primers went into the PCR. TCRdb's copy holds only in-frame clones and misses some; the assay was immunoSEQ multiplex PCR. The sample yields over 65,000 clones, approximately 77% seen once. Worth noting for this clone: Its matching antigen is unknown.

This rearrangement joins TRBV6-5 to TRBJ1-2; 9 bases are a match to TRBD1. The sequenced sample was PBMCs. The sequence was obtained from a woman in her 30s in good health and CMV-seropositive. The CDR3, as DNA: TGTGCCAGCAGTTTTGGACAGGGGCGCGGCTACACCTTC. It encodes CASSFGQGRGYTF.